This T cell receptor (beta chain) was identified in a study of graft-versus-host responses after intestinal transplantation. Study-wide context: Tacrolimus plus steroids were given to all recipients for about 3 years, preceded by anti-thymocyte globulin induction.

Notes on the study in general: Recipient bone marrow held GvH clones, some seen earlier in ileum or blood. The study found high graft-versus-host to host-versus-graft clonal ratios in allografts of patients with graft-donor T cell macrochimerism. Early declines in HvG clones that occurred post-transplant were associated with peak circulating GvH clone levels.

This table comes from immunoSEQ multiplex PCR, and its TCRdb copy is limited to in-frame clones, with some not included. The sample lists about 97,000 clones; roughly 89% were seen once. As for this clone: Its specificity is unknown.

The CDR3 extends over 17 amino acids. V dropped 3 bases and J dropped 2; count of bases not matched to a gene: 9. Germline CDR1 and CDR2: KGHSH and LQKENI. This sequence originates from a human donor who was the organ donor for an intestinal transplant. The chain is built from TRBV18 and TRBJ2-1; 8 bases fit TRBD2. Here the sequenced sample was unstimulated CD4+ T cells sorted from spleen or lymph node cells, taken before transplant. CDR3 sequence: CASSPKTSGFTYNEQFF. CDR3 DNA: TGTGCCAGCTCACCTAAAACTAGCGGCTTTACCTACAATGAGCAGTTCTTC.